Included here is one T cell receptor (beta chain) sequence, with context. Its antigen is not known. Libraries were prepared by immunoSEQ multiplex PCR; TCRdb keeps only in-frame clonotypes and omits some of them. The sample contains more than 140,000 clones, approximately 89% of which appear only once. Trimming removed 0 bases from V and 6 bases from J; junction bases left unmatched: 2. Germline CDR1 is SGHTA and CDR2 is FQGTGA. The CDR3 covers 16 residues. This sample was included in a study of T cell responses to AZD1222 COVID-19 vaccine. Findings and limits, study-wide: Females outnumbered males among donors, who were mostly white British; clonal diversity was possibly underestimated. The study found Spike-specific TCR breadth and depth rose after two AZD1222 doses.

This sample comprised peripheral blood, obtained on day 0 of MenACWY control vaccination. The sequence was collected from an adult in good health. This chain connects TRBV7-3 to TRBJ2-1; 13 nucleotides match TRBD2. The CDR3 DNA reads as TGTGCCAGCAGCTTAACCGGGACTAGCGGGACCAATGAGCAGTTCTTC. Translation gives CASSLTGTSGTNEQFF.